These 14 T cell receptor beta chains came from one sample sequenced in a study of cytomegalovirus exposure and HLA in healthy donors. The PCR made use of 60 Vbeta and 13 Jbeta primers. The repertoire was sequenced with immunoSEQ multiplex PCR; TCRdb's copy has only in-frame clones and lacks some. The table shows approximately 190,000 clones, with 75% to 90% occurring only once. Sample: PBMCs. The origin of the receptors is a man aged 35 to 55 in good health and CMV-seropositive.

The chain joins TRBV7-9 to TRBJ2-3, with TRBD1 matching over 7 bases. V lost 5 bases to trimming and J lost 4 bases; unmatched junction nucleotides: 9. There are 15 residues in the CDR3. The germline gives CDR1 SEHNR, CDR2 FQNEAQ (reference sequence). The CDR3 protein is CASSAGQVSPDTQYF. The CDR3 DNA reads TGTGCCAGCAGCGCAGGACAGGTATCCCCAGATACGCAGTATTTT.

The chain couples TRBV7-2 to TRBJ2-1, with D hard to call. The germline V and J ends were trimmed by 0 bases and 3 bases, with 9 bases remaining between them. CDR3 size: 15 residues. The germline CDR1 and CDR2 sequences are SGHTA and FQGNSA. The chain's CDR3 is CASSLAPGSYNEQFF. DNA of the CDR3: TGTGCCAGCAGCTTAGCACCAGGAAGCTACAATGAGCAGTTCTTC. The variable domain in full, completed from reference TRBV7-2 and TRBJ2-1, reads GAGVSQSPSNKVTEKGKDVELRCDPISGHTALYWYRQSLGQGLEFLIYFQGNSAPDKSGLPSDRFSAERTGGSVSTLTIQRTQQEDSAVYLCASSLAPGSYNEQFFGPGTRLTVL.

To note about this clone: One end of the junction is discordant with germline, which a read error may explain. The chain combines TRBV7-7 with TRBJ2-3; 12 nucleotides align to TRBD2. Germline assignment: CDR1 SSHAT and CDR2 FNYEAQ (reference sequence). CDR3 length: 15 residues. CDR3: CASSPSGGETDTQYF. CDR3 DNA: TGTGCTAGCAGCCCTAGCGGGGGGGAGACAGATACGCAGTATTTT.

There are a few counts of this clone. The rearrangement uses TRBV30 and TRBJ1-4, with D possibly being TRBD1 (5 bases). The ends were cut back, 7 bases at V and 5 bases at J, with 11 bases in the middle. The CDR3 extends over 12 amino acids. Germline CDR1 is GTSNPN and CDR2 is SVGIG (reference sequence). CDR3 in amino acids: CASKQENEKLFF. CDR3 coding DNA: TGTGCCTCCAAACAGGAAAATGAAAAACTGTTTTTT.

The chain recombines TRBV10-3 with TRBJ2-2; a possible D gene is TRBD2 (5 bases). Germline CDR1 is ENHRY and CDR2 is SYGVKD. The CDR3 loop spans 15 amino acids. The V end was cut by 4 bases, the J end by 4 bases, with 13 bases between. CDR3 DNA: TGTGCCATCAGTGTGGAGCCCGCGGGCACCGGGGAGCTGTTTTTT. Its translation: CAISVEPAGTGELFF.

The V call is TRBV6-5, the J call TRBJ2-2; TRBD2 agrees at 7 bases. From germline, CDR1 is MNHEY and CDR2 SVGAGI. V lost 7 bases, J lost 2 bases, and 1 base stayed unmatched. There are 13 residues in the CDR3. The DNA for the CDR3 is TGTGCCAGCAAGCGGGAAAACACCGGGGAGCTGTTTTTT. It encodes CASKRENTGELFF.

The CDR3 reads CASSLTGTGGTEAFF. CDR3 sequence (DNA): TGTGCCAGCAGCTTAACGGGGACAGGGGGAACTGAAGCTTTCTTT. The rearrangement links TRBV7-3 to TRBJ1-1; TRBD1 matches at 11 bases. There are 15 residues in the CDR3. V was clipped by 0 bases and J by 5 bases; unmatched bases: 2. The germline gives CDR1 SGHTA, CDR2 FQGTGA.

The chain is built from TRBV15 and TRBJ2-7; weak D call: TRBD1 (6 bases). This CDR3 is 14 amino acids long. CDR1 is LNHNV and CDR2 is YYDKDF in the germline V gene (reference sequence). The germline V and J ends were trimmed by 0 bases and 2 bases, with 8 bases remaining between them. The CDR3 spells CATSREPGAYEQYF. CDR3 in DNA: TGTGCCACCAGCAGAGAGCCAGGGGCCTACGAGCAGTACTTC.

The gene calls are TRBV14 and TRBJ2-1, with TRBD1 matching 11 bases. The CDR3 sequence is 17 residues long. CDR1 and CDR2 from the germline V gene are SGHDN and FVKESK. V lost 3 bases to trimming and J lost 5 bases; unmatched junction nucleotides: 9. CDR3 region: CASSHPARDRGDNEQFF. Written as DNA, the CDR3 is TGTGCCAGCAGCCACCCAGCGCGGGACAGGGGGGACAATGAGCAGTTCTTC. The full variable domain, completed using reference TRBV14 and TRBJ2-1, is EAGVTQFPSHSVIEKGQTVTLRCDPISGHDNLYWYRRVMGKEIKFLLHFVKESKQDESGMPNNRFLAERTGGTYSTLKVQPAELEDSGVYFCASSHPARDRGDNEQFFGPGTRLTVL.

The rearrangement joins TRBV27 to TRBJ2-2; TRBD2 is a possible D gene (6 bases). Germline CDR1 is MNHEY and CDR2 is SMNVEV (reference sequence). The V end was cut by 5 bases, the J end by 7 bases, with 11 bases between. The CDR3 is made up of 13 amino acids. CDR3 region: CASSIRESGELFF. DNA of the CDR3: TGTGCCAGCAGTATCCGGGAGAGCGGGGAGCTGTTTTTT.

This rearrangement joins TRBV28 to TRBJ2-7, with TRBD1 matching over 9 bases. Germline loops: CDR1 MDHEN, CDR2 SYDVKM. The trim removed 6 bases at V and 0 bases at J, leaving 6 bases unmatched. The CDR3 is 15 residues long. This chain's CDR3 is CASRNRDRDSYEQYF. The CDR3, as DNA: TGTGCCAGCAGGAACCGGGACAGGGACTCCTACGAGCAGTACTTC.

The rearrangement links TRBV6-5 to TRBJ2-1, with a tentative D call TRBD1 (6 bases). The length of the CDR3 is 15 residues. Germline loops: CDR1 MNHEY, CDR2 SVGAGI. Between the trimmed V and J ends, which lost 2 bases and 4 bases, there was a span of 12 bases. CDR3 DNA: TGTGCCAGCAGTTACGCAGGGGAAGGATACAATGAGCAGTTCTTC. This sequence encodes CASSYAGEGYNEQFF.

The chain is built from TRBV27 and TRBJ2-7; the D gene is possibly TRBD2 (6 bases). Germline V lookup: CDR1 MNHEY, CDR2 SMNVEV (reference sequence). CDR3 length equals 13 residues. Trimming removed 3 bases at V and 9 bases at J, with 15 bases between. CDR3 coding DNA: TGTGCCAGCAGTTTCGCTGGCGGGGATCCGCAGTACTTC. Its translation is CASSFAGGDPQYF.

The chain is built from TRBV14 and TRBJ2-3, with D possibly being TRBD1 (5 bases). This CDR3 region has 16 residues. CDR1 is SGHDN and CDR2 is FVKESK in the germline V gene. The V and J ends lost 0 bases and 7 bases respectively, with 17 bases between them. As DNA, the CDR3 is TGTGCCAGCAGCCAAGATGGGGCTAGTTTTTCTCATACGCAGTATTTT. Translating gives CASSQDGASFSHTQYF.